These 3 T cell receptor beta chains originate from one sample sequenced in a study of cytomegalovirus exposure and HLA in healthy donors (TCRdb year 2017). Library preparation used the immunoSEQ multiplex PCR assay. For the multiplex PCR, a mixture combining 60 forward primers for TCR Vbeta segments and 13 reverse primers for TCR Jbeta segments was used. TCRdb mirrors the immuneACCESS table, restricted to in-frame sequences. Some clones are absent from its copies; in checked studies, under half trace to an unresolved V gene, and the reason for the others is unknown. A total of tens of thousands of clones appear in this sample, around 74% of them only once. The ten largest clones add up to roughly 9.1% of the sample. The specimen was PBMCs. These receptors all stem from a man aged 25-40 years in good health and CMV-seropositive.

The chain recombines TRBV10-3 with TRBJ2-3; 7 bases fit TRBD1. CDR3 length: 13 residues. The ends lost 5 bases at V and 1 base at J; junction bases unmatched: 0. In germline, CDR1 is ENHRY, CDR2 SYGVKD. The DNA for the CDR3 is TGTGCCATCAGTACAGGGGGCACAGATACGCAGTATTTT. Residues: CAISTGGTDTQYF.

A few counts support this clone. In DNA form, the CDR3 reads TGTGCCAGCGGACAGGGGGCACAAGAGACCCAGTACTTC. Protein product: CASGQGAQETQYF. The chain has TRBV5-6 and TRBJ2-5, with 11 bases matching TRBD1. CDR1 and CDR2 (germline): SGHDT, YYEEEE. Unmatched junction bases numbered 1, after V lost 7 bases and J lost 2 bases. This CDR3 is 13 amino acids long. Full variable domain (remainder filled in from reference TRBV5-6 and TRBJ2-5): DAGVTQSPTHLIKTRGQQVTLRCSPKSGHDTVSWYQQALGQGPQFIFQYYEEEERQRGNFPDRFSGHQFPNYSSELNVNALLLGDSALYLCASGQGAQETQYFGPGTRLLVL.

This chain links TRBV30 with TRBJ1-3; 8 nucleotides agree with TRBD1. The CDR3 extends over 16 amino acids. CDR1 is GTSNPN and CDR2 is SVGIG in the germline V gene (reference sequence). The junction had 6 bases not matched to a gene; V was cut back by 2 bases and J by 0 bases. CDR3 loop: CAWSKQGVHSGNTIYF. DNA for the CDR3: TGTGCCTGGAGTAAACAGGGGGTCCACTCTGGAAACACCATATATTTT.